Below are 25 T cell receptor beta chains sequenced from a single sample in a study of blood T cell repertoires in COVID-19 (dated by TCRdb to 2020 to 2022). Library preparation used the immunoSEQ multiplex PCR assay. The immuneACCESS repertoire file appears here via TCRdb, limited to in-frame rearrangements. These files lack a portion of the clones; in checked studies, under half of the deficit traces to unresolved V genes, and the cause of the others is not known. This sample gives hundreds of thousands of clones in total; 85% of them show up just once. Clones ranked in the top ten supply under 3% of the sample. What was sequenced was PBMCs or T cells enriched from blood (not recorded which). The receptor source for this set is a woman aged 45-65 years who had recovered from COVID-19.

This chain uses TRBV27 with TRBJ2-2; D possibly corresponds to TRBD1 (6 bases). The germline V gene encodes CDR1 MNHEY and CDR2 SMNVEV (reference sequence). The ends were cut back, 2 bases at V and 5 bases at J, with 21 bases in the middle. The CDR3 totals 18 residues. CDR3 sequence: CASSLGSGAPKGTGELFF. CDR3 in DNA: TGTGCCAGCAGTTTAGGTTCAGGGGCCCCCAAAGGGACCGGGGAGCTGTTTTTT.

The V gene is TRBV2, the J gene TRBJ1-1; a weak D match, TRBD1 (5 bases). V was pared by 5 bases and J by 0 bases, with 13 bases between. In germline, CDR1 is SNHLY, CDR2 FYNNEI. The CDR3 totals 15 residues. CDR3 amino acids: CASSSSPTVNTEAFF. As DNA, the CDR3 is TGTGCCAGCAGTTCAAGCCCGACAGTGAACACTGAAGCTTTCTTT.

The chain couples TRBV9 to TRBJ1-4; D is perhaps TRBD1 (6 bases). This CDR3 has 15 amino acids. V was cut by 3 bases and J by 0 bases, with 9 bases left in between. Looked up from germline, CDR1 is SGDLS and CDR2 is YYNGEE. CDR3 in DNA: TGTGCCAGCAGCGCGGACAGTGCAACTAATGAAAAACTGTTTTTT. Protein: CASSADSATNEKLFF.

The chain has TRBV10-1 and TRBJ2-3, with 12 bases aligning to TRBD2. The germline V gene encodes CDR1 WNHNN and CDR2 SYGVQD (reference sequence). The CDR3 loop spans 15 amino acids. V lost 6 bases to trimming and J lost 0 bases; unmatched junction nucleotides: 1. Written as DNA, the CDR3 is TGCGCCAGCAGCGGACTAGCGGGGAGCACAGATACGCAGTATTTT. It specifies CASSGLAGSTDTQYF.

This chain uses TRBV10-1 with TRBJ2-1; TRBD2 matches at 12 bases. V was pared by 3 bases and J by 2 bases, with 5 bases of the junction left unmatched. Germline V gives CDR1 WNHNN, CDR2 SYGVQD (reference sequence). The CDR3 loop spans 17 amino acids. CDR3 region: CASSETSGGPTYNEQFF. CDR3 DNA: TGCGCCAGCAGTGAAACTAGCGGGGGGCCCACCTACAATGAGCAGTTCTTC.

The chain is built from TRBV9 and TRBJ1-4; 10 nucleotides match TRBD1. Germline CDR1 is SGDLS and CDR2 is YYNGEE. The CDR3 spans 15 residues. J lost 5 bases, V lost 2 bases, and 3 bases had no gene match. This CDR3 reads CASSVATGGNEKLFF. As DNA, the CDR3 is TGTGCCAGCAGCGTCGCGACAGGGGGCAATGAAAAACTGTTTTTT.

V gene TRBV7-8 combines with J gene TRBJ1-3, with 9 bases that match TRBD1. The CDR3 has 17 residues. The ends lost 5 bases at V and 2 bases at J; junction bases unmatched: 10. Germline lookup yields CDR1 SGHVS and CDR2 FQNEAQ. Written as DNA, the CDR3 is TGTGCCAGCAGCGACCGGGACAGGGTAATTCCTGGAAACACCATATATTTT. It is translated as CASSDRDRVIPGNTIYF.

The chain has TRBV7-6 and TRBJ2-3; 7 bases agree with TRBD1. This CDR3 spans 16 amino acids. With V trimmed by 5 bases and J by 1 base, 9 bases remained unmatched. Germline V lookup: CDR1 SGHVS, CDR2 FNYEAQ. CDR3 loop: CASSPGTGVGTDTQYF. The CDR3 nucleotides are TGTGCCAGCAGCCCAGGAACAGGGGTAGGCACAGATACGCAGTATTTT. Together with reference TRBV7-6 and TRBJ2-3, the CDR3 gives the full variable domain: GAGVSQSPRYKVTKRGQDVALRCDPISGHVSLYWYRQALGQGPEFLTYFNYEAQQDKSGLPNDRFSAERPEGSISTLTIQRTEQRDSAMYRCASSPGTGVGTDTQYFGPGTRLTVL.

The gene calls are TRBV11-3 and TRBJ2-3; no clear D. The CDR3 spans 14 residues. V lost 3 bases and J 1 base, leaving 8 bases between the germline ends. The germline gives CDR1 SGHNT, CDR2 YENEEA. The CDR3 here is CASSLNRGTDTQYF. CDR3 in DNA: TGTGCCAGCAGCTTGAACAGAGGCACAGATACGCAGTATTTT.

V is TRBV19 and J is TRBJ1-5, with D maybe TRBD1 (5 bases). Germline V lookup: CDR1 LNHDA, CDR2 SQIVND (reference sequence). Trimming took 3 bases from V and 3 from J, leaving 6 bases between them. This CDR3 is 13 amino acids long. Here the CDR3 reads CASSMTVNQPQHF. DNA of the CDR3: TGTGCCAGTAGTATGACAGTCAATCAGCCCCAGCATTTT.

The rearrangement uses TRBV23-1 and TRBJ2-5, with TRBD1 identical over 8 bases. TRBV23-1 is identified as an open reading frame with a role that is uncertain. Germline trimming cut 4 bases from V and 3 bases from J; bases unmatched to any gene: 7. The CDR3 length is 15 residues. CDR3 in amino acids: CASSRSTGDEETQYF. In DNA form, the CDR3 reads TGCGCCAGCAGTCGCTCGACAGGGGACGAAGAGACCCAGTACTTC.

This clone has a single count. The CDR3 spells CASSLAGGRWNEQFF. Here the CDR3 DNA reads TGTGCCAGCAGCTTAGCCGGGGGTCGATGGAATGAGCAGTTCTTC. J is TRBJ2-1 and V is TRBV7-9, with D possibly TRBD2 on 6 matching bases. Germline CDR1 reads SEHNR; CDR2 reads FQNEAQ (reference sequence). V lost 0 bases and J lost 7, with 13 bases in between. CDR3 length equals 15 residues.

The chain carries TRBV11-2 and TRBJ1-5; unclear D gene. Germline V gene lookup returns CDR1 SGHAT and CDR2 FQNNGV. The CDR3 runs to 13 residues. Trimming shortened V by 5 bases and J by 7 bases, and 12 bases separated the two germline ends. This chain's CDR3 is CASSPIAGQPQHF. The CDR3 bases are TGTGCCAGCAGCCCCATTGCGGGACAGCCCCAGCATTTT. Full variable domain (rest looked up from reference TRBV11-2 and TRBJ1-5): EAGVAQSPRYKIIEKRQSVAFWCNPISGHATLYWYQQILGQGPKLLIQFQNNGVVDDSQLPKDRFSAERLKGVDSTLKIQPAKLEDSAVYLCASSPIAGQPQHFGDGTRLSIL.

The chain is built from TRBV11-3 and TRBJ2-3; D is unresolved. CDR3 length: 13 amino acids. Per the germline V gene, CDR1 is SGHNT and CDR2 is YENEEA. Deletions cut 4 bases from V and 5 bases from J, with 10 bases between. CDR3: CASSSGAIDTQYF. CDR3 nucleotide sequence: TGTGCCAGCAGCTCCGGAGCTATAGATACGCAGTATTTT.

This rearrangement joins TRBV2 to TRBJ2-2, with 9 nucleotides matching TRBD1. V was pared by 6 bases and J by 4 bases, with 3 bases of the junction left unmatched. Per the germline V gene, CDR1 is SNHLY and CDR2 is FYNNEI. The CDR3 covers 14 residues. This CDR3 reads CASRTGGGTGELFF. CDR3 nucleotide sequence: TGTGCCAGCAGGACAGGGGGAGGCACCGGGGAGCTGTTTTTT. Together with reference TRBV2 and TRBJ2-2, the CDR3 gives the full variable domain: EPEVTQTPSHQVTQMGQEVILRCVPISNHLYFYWYRQILGQKVEFLVSFYNNEISEKSEIFDDQFSVERPDGSNFTLKIRSTKLEDSAMYFCASRTGGGTGELFFGEGSRLTVL.

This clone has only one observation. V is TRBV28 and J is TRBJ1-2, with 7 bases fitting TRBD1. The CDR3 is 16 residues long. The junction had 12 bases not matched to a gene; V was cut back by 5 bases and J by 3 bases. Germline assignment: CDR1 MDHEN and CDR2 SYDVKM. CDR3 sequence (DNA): TGTGCCAGCAGTCTACAGGGACAGATATCAGACTATGGCTACACCTTC. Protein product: CASSLQGQISDYGYTF.

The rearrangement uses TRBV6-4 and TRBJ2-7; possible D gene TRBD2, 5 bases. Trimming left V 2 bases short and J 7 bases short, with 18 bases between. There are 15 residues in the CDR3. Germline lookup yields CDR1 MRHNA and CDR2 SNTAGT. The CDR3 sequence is CASSDRREATTEQYF. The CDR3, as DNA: TGTGCCAGCAGTGACCGCCGGGAAGCGACGACAGAGCAGTACTTC.

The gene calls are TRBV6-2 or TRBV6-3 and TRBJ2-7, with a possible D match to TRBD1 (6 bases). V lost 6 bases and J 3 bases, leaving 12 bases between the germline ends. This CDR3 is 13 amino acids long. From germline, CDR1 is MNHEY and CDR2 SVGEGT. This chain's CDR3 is CASSRDIRYEQYF. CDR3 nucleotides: TGTGCCAGCAGCCGGGACATTCGCTACGAGCAGTACTTC.

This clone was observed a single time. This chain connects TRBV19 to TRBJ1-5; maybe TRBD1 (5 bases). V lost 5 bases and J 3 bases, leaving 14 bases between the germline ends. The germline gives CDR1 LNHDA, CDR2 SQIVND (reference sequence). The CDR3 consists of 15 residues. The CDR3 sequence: CASSSKSRVNQPQHF. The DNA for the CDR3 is TGTGCCAGTAGTTCCAAGTCCAGGGTCAATCAGCCCCAGCATTTT. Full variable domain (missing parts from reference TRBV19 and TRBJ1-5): DGGITQSPKYLFRKEGQNVTLSCEQNLNHDAMYWYRQDPGQGLRLIYYSQIVNDFQKGDIAEGYSVSREKKESFPLTVTSAQKNPTAFYLCASSSKSRVNQPQHFGDGTRLSIL.

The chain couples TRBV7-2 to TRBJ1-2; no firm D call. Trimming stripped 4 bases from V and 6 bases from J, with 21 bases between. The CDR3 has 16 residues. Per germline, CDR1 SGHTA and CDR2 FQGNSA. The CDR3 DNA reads TGTGCCAGCAGCTCCACCCCTAGTCCGAGGGATGATGGCTACACCTTC. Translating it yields CASSSTPSPRDDGYTF. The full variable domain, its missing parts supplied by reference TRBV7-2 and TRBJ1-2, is GAGVSQSPSNKVTEKGKDVELRCDPISGHTALYWYRQSLGQGLEFLIYFQGNSAPDKSGLPSDRFSAERTGGSVSTLTIQRTQQEDSAVYLCASSSTPSPRDDGYTFGSGTRLTVV.

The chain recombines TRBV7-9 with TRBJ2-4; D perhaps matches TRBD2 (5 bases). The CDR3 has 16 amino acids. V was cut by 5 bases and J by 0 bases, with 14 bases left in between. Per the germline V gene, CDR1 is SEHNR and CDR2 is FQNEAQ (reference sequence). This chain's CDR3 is CASSLRREKAKNIQYF. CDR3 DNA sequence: TGTGCCAGCAGCCTCAGACGGGAAAAAGCCAAAAACATTCAGTACTTC.

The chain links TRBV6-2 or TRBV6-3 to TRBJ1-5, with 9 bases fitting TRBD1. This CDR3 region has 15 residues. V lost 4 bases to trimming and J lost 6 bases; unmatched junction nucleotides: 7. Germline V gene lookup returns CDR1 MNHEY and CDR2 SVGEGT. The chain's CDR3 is CASSSPGQGSQPQHF. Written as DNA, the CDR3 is TGTGCCAGCAGTTCGCCGGGACAGGGATCTCAGCCCCAGCATTTT.

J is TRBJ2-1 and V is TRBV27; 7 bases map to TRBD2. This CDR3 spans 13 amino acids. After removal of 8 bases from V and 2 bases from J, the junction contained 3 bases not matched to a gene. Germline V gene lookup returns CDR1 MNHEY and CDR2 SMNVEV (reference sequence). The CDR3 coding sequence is TGTGCCAGCCGGGAGGCCCCCTACAATGAGCAGTTCTTC. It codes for CASREAPYNEQFF.

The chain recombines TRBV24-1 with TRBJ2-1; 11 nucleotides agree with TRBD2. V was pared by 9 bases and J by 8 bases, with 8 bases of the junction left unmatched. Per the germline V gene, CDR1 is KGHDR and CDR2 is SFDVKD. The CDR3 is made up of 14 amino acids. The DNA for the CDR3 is TGTGCCACCGAGCTAACTAGCGGGGGTGATGAGCAGTTCTTC. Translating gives CATELTSGGDEQFF.

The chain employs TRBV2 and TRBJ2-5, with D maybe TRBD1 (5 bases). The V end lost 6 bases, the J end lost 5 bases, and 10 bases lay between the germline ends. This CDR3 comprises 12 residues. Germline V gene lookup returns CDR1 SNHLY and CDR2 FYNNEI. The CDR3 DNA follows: TGTGCCAGCAGAGTGAACAGGGAGACCCAGTACTTC. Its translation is CASRVNRETQYF.